The rows below give T cell receptor beta chains drawn from one sample of a study of graft-versus-host responses after intestinal transplantation. The data were produced by immunoSEQ multiplex PCR, yet TCRdb's version contains in-frame clones alone and is incomplete. The sample lists roughly 120,000 clones, 85% to 95% occurring once. Their recognized antigens are unknown. Sequencing was performed on unstimulated CD8+ T cells sorted from spleen or lymph node cells, taken before transplant. All receptors derive from a human donor who was the organ donor for an intestinal transplant. Both conserved end residues are part of each CDR3. A D gene is named only where the DNA matches it firmly. Rows may omit the clone size; those that give it use once, few, many or a size class.

v_call	j_call	d_call	clone_size	cdr3_aa	cdr3_nt
TRBV19	TRBJ2-1	TRBD1	NA	CASTGIRYVAITGAAYNEQFF	TGTGCCAGTACTGGAATACGGTACGTGGCGATAACAGGGGCGGCCTACAATGAGCAGTTCTTC
TRBV10-3	TRBJ2-2	NA	NA	CAIRGGGNTGELFF	TGTGCCATCAGGGGAGGGGGGAACACCGGGGAGCTGTTTTTT
TRBV6-5	TRBJ2-5	NA	NA	CASSGDGTQETQYF	TGTGCCAGCAGCGGGGACGGGACCCAAGAGACCCAGTACTTC
TRBV18	TRBJ2-3	NA	NA	CASSPWGVYLPTDTQYF	TGTGCCAGCTCACCATGGGGGGTGTATCTACCCACAGATACGCAGTATTTT
TRBV4-1	TRBJ2-7	NA	NA	CASSQEGAKTYEQYF	TGCGCCAGCAGCCAAGAAGGAGCGAAAACCTACGAGCAGTACTTC
TRBV14	TRBJ2-1	NA	NA	CASSLAYTTYNDQFF	TGTGCCAGCAGCTTAGCCTACACGACCTACAATGATCAGTTCTTC
TRBV27	TRBJ2-7	NA	NA	CASSFTGFHEQYF	TGTGCCAGCAGTTTCACAGGGTTCCACGAGCAGTACTTC
TRBV27	TRBJ2-7	TRBD1	NA	CASSFGDSSYEQYF	TGTGCCAGCAGTTTTGGGGACAGCTCCTACGAGCAGTACTTC
TRBV29-1	TRBJ1-2	TRBD1	NA	CSVGTGMGNYGYTF	TGCAGCGTCGGGACAGGGATGGGAAACTATGGCTACACCTTC
TRBV18	TRBJ2-1	TRBD2	NA	CASSPQTSGSREQFF	TGTGCCAGCTCACCTCAGACTAGCGGGAGTCGGGAGCAGTTCTTC
TRBV7-2	TRBJ2-1	TRBD2	NA	CASSLLAGGRNEQFF	TGTGCCAGCAGCTTACTAGCGGGAGGGAGGAATGAGCAGTTCTTC
TRBV13	TRBJ2-6	NA	NA	CASSFSGANVLTF	TGTGCCAGCAGCTTCTCTGGGGCCAACGTCCTGACTTTC
TRBV19	TRBJ1-4	TRBD1	NA	CASAGQEDEKLFF	TGTGCCAGTGCGGGACAGGAGGACGAAAAACTGTTTTTT
TRBV6-6	TRBJ2-1	TRBD2	NA	CASSYLGLATNEQFF	TGTGCCAGCAGTTACCTGGGACTAGCGACCAATGAGCAGTTCTTC
TRBV27	TRBJ2-3	NA	NA	CASPPPGRNTDTQYF	TGTGCCAGCCCTCCTCCGGGACGAAACACAGATACGCAGTATTTT
TRBV6-5	TRBJ2-3	NA	NA	CASSYVDTQYF	TGTGCCAGCAGTTACGTAGATACGCAGTATTTT
TRBV4-1	TRBJ2-7	NA	NA	CASSQDPLGYEQYF	TGCGCCAGCAGCCAAGACCCCCTTGGCTACGAGCAGTACTTC
TRBV6-5	TRBJ1-1	NA	NA	CASREGPMNTEAFF	TGTGCCAGCAGGGAGGGACCGATGAACACTGAAGCTTTCTTT
TRBV6-1	TRBJ2-7	TRBD1	NA	CATLNRDRGYEQYF	TGTGCCACTCTCAACCGGGACAGGGGCTACGAGCAGTACTTC
TRBV30	TRBJ2-1	NA	NA	CAWSTLGWEQFF	TGTGCCTGGAGTACACTGGGCTGGGAGCAGTTCTTC
TRBV9	TRBJ2-1	TRBD1	NA	CASSVVSTGNNEQFF	TGTGCCAGCAGCGTAGTTTCGACAGGGAACAATGAGCAGTTCTTC
TRBV7-2	TRBJ1-2	NA	NA	CASSPLGGNLNYGYTF	TGTGCCAGCAGCCCCCTGGGAGGAAACCTTAACTATGGCTACACCTTC
TRBV6-4	TRBJ1-5	NA	NA	CASSEEGEVGNQPQHF	TGTGCCAGCAGTGAGGAAGGCGAGGTTGGCAATCAGCCCCAGCATTTT
TRBV4-3	TRBJ2-2	TRBD2	NA	CASSQTKITSGTSFKTGELFF	TGCGCCAGCAGCCAAACAAAGATCACCTCCGGGACTAGCTTTAAGACCGGGGAGCTGTTTTTT
TRBV28	TRBJ1-1	NA	NA	CASSFGGYTEAFF	TGTGCCAGCAGTTTCGGGGGTTACACTGAAGCTTTCTTT
TRBV20-1	TRBJ2-1	NA	NA	CSDCEQFF	TGCAGTGACTGCGAGCAGTTCTTC
TRBV18	TRBJ2-3	NA	NA	CASSPSDTQYF	TGTGCCAGCTCACCTTCAGATACGCAGTATTTT
TRBV7-6	TRBJ2-5	TRBD1	NA	CASSWTGETQYF	TGTGCCAGCAGCTGGACAGGGGAGACCCAGTACTTC
TRBV4-1	TRBJ1-1	NA	NA	CASSGQLNTEAFF	TGCGCCAGCAGCGGACAGTTGAACACTGAAGCTTTCTTT
TRBV7-2	TRBJ2-1	NA	NA	CASSFPADEQFF	TGTGCCAGCAGCTTCCCAGCGGATGAGCAGTTCTTC
TRBV7-3	TRBJ2-3	NA	NA	CASSSMLGDTQYF	TGTGCCAGCAGCTCGATGTTAGGGGATACGCAGTATTTT
TRBV11-1	TRBJ1-1	NA	NA	CASSPTWVNTEAFF	TGTGCCAGCAGCCCCACCTGGGTTAACACTGAAGCTTTCTTT
TRBV5-6	TRBJ1-2	TRBD1	NA	CASSTGQGTLYGYTF	TGTGCCAGCAGCACGGGACAGGGGACGCTCTATGGCTACACCTTC
TRBV10-3	TRBJ2-7	NA	few	CAISGASDYEQYF	TGTGCCATCAGTGGGGCTAGCGACTACGAGCAGTACTTC
TRBV2	TRBJ2-7	NA	once	CASSESWGAYEQYF	TGTGCCAGCAGTGAGTCTTGGGGAGCCTACGAGCAGTACTTC
TRBV27	TRBJ2-7	NA	NA	CASSLGQGATYEQYF	TGTGCCAGCAGTTTGGGGCAGGGAGCTACCTACGAGCAGTACTTC
TRBV7-9	TRBJ2-3	NA	NA	CASSFQGGTQYF	TGTGCCAGCAGTTTCCAGGGGGGTACGCAGTATTTT
TRBV11-2	TRBJ1-1	NA	NA	CASSLVYTALGNTEAFF	TGTGCCAGCAGCTTAGTCTACACAGCCTTGGGGAACACTGAAGCTTTCTTT
TRBV9	TRBJ2-1	TRBD1	once	CASSDGTGGPYNEQFF	TGTGCCAGCAGCGACGGGACAGGGGGACCCTACAATGAGCAGTTCTTC
TRBV5-1	TRBJ1-2	NA	NA	CASSLALGGHYGYTF	TGCGCCAGCAGCTTGGCCCTGGGGGGTCACTATGGCTACACCTTC
TRBV5-4	TRBJ2-7	TRBD2	NA	CASSLEGSGRSKYF	TGTGCCAGCAGCTTGGAAGGTAGCGGGAGATCTAAGTACTTC
TRBV13	TRBJ1-1	NA	NA	CASSLGGGNTEAFF	TGTGCCAGCAGCTTAGGAGGTGGGAACACTGAAGCTTTCTTT
TRBV6-5	TRBJ1-5	NA	NA	CASSEWGNQPQHF	TGTGCCAGCAGTGAATGGGGCAATCAGCCCCAGCATTTT
TRBV9	TRBJ2-1	TRBD2	NA	CASSVGGGGSSYNEQFF	TGTGCCAGCAGCGTAGGGGGAGGCGGGAGCTCCTACAATGAGCAGTTCTTC
TRBV6-5	TRBJ2-3	TRBD2	NA	CASSYKGGRAIDTQYF	TGTGCCAGCAGCTACAAAGGCGGGAGGGCCATCGATACGCAGTATTTT